A selection of T cell receptor beta chains follows, all from one sample in a study of shared clonotypes between healthy human individuals. Profiled with immunoSEQ multiplex PCR; TCRdb holds only in-frame clones, not every one. The sample yields about 980,000 clones, 70% to 85% seen once. Sequencing was carried out using memory CD4+ T cells sorted from blood. These receptors were obtained from a man aged 18 to 30 in good health. CDR3s include the opening cysteine and the closing phenylalanine or tryptophan. D genes are given only for firm matches. Clone sizes are given selectively: once, few, many, or a class where the clone is expanded.

DNA	CDR3	D	size	V	J
TGTGCCAGCAGCTTAGGGGTTGGACAGGTCGACACTGAAGCTTTCTTT	CASSLGVGQVDTEAFF	TRBD1	NA	TRBV7-9	TRBJ1-1
TGCGCCAGCAGTCAAAAACACGCAGGGGGAGGGAATTCACCCCTCCACTTT	CASSQKHAGGGNSPLHF	TRBD1	many	TRBV23-1	TRBJ1-6
TGTGCCAGCAGTGAAGTCAGAATGAAGAACACTGAAGCTTTCTTT	CASSEVRMKNTEAFF	NA	NA	TRBV2	TRBJ1-1
TGTGCCAGCAGCTTAGCGGGACAGGGACTTCCCCTCCACTTT	CASSLAGQGLPLHF	TRBD1	NA	TRBV7-8	TRBJ1-6
TGTGCCAGCAGCCCTCAGACTAGCGGGAGGGTGGGATCCTACGAGCAGTACTTC	CASSPQTSGRVGSYEQYF	TRBD2	NA	TRBV9	TRBJ2-7
TGCGCCAGCAGCCCGGATTTAGCGGGAGGGGAGACCCAGTACTTC	CASSPDLAGGETQYF	TRBD2	NA	TRBV4-3	TRBJ2-5
TGTGCCAGCAGCACCCACAAGGGACGCCTCTATGGCTACACCTTC	CASSTHKGRLYGYTF	NA	NA	TRBV27	TRBJ1-2
TGTGCCAGCAGCTACAAGAGCGAGCAGTACTTC	CASSYKSEQYF	NA	NA	TRBV7-8	TRBJ2-7
TGTGCCAGCAGCAAATCTAGCGGGGGCCTCTCCTACGAGCAGTACTTC	CASSKSSGGLSYEQYF	TRBD2	NA	TRBV7-9	TRBJ2-7
TGTGCCAGCAGAAATGAGCAGTTCTTC	CASRNEQFF	NA	NA	TRBV21-1	TRBJ2-1
TGTGCCAGCATAAGGGCCCCGGGCCAGCTGGGAGGTCAGCCCCAGCATTTT	CASIRAPGQLGGQPQHF	NA	NA	TRBV27	TRBJ1-5
TGTGCCAGCAGTTTATCCCCGTGGGGGAATTCACCCCTCCACTTT	CASSLSPWGNSPLHF	NA	NA	TRBV27	TRBJ1-6
NA	CASSSSTGSTEAFF	NA	few	TRBV6-6	TRBJ1-1
TGTGCCAGCAGTTCAACCGAGACAGGGCGAAACTATGGCTACACCTTC	CASSSTETGRNYGYTF	TRBD1	NA	TRBV5-6	TRBJ1-2
TGTGCCAGCAGTCGGCTGGGCCACACAGATACGCAGTATTTT	CASSRLGHTDTQYF	NA	NA	TRBV2	TRBJ2-3
TGTGCCAGCAGTGAAGGTCCGAGTCCAGATACGCAGTATTTT	CASSEGPSPDTQYF	NA	NA	TRBV6-1	TRBJ2-3
TGTGCCAGCAGCTTGGGAAGGTTCACAGATACGCAGTATTTT	CASSLGRFTDTQYF	NA	NA	TRBV5-8	TRBJ2-3
TGTGCCATCAGTGAGGTACTAGCGGGATCCTACGAGCAGTACTTC	CAISEVLAGSYEQYF	TRBD2	NA	TRBV10-3	TRBJ2-7
TGTGCCAGCAGTCTACAGGGGGCTATGGAGACCCAGTACTTC	CASSLQGAMETQYF	TRBD1	NA	TRBV28	TRBJ2-5
TGCGCCAGCAGCCAAGATCTAGCTAGCGGGAGAGGGTTTACCAAAAACATTCAGTACTTC	CASSQDLASGRGFTKNIQYF	TRBD2	NA	TRBV4-3	TRBJ2-4
TGTGCCAGCAGCCAGCACTCTGGGGCCAACGTCCTGACTTTC	CASSQHSGANVLTF	NA	NA	TRBV14	TRBJ2-6
TGTGCCAGTAAGGGCGGGGGTGCCAATGAGCAGTTCTTC	CASKGGGANEQFF	TRBD2	NA	TRBV19	TRBJ2-1
TGTGCCAGCAGCTTGGCTACGCTCCAGCCCCAGCATTTT	CASSLATLQPQHF	NA	NA	TRBV5-4	TRBJ1-5
TGCGCCAGCAGCCCCGAGGGGGCGGGCAATCAGCCCCAGCATTTT	CASSPEGAGNQPQHF	TRBD1	NA	TRBV5-1	TRBJ1-5
TGTGCCAGCGGAATTGGACAGGGCTATGGCTACACCTTC	CASGIGQGYGYTF	TRBD1	NA	TRBV6-1	TRBJ1-2
TGTGCCAGCAGCTTGGCTATAGGGGGCTGGGAGCCCCAGCATTTT	CASSLAIGGWEPQHF	TRBD1	NA	TRBV5-5	TRBJ1-5
TGTGCTAGTGGCCTCTCCTTGATACTAGCGGGGGCCTACGAGCAGTACTTC	CASGLSLILAGAYEQYF	TRBD2	NA	TRBV12-5	TRBJ2-7
TGCGCCAGCAGCTTGGATAGCACCACTAACTATGGCTACACCTTC	CASSLDSTTNYGYTF	NA	NA	TRBV5-1	TRBJ1-2
TGCAGTGCTAGAGATTTGAGGGGGACAACTTTT	CSARDLRGTTF	NA	NA	TRBV20-1	TRBJ1-6
TGCGCCAGCAGCTATGCAGGGAAGAACACTGAAGCTTTCTTT	CASSYAGKNTEAFF	NA	NA	TRBV5-1	TRBJ1-1
TGTGCCAGTAGCGGACAGGGCATTGAGAATCAGCCCCAGCATTTT	CASSGQGIENQPQHF	TRBD1	few	TRBV19	TRBJ1-5
TGTGCCAGCAGTTTACCCCCTAACTATGGCTACACCTTC	CASSLPPNYGYTF	NA	NA	TRBV27	TRBJ1-2
TGTGCCAGCAGCCTAGCGGGGGGTATCTACGAGCAGTACTTC	CASSLAGGIYEQYF	TRBD2	NA	TRBV11-1	TRBJ2-7
TGTGCCAGCAGTAGGACTAGCGGGAGGGCCGTGGAGACCCAGTACTTC	CASSRTSGRAVETQYF	TRBD2	few	TRBV7-2	TRBJ2-5
TGTGCCAGCAGCTTGGGGCGGGAGGGCCACAATGAGCAGTTCTTC	CASSLGREGHNEQFF	TRBD2	NA	TRBV7-9	TRBJ2-1
TGTGCCAGCAGCTTGAGGCTAGCGAACACCGGGGAGCTGTTTTTT	CASSLRLANTGELFF	NA	NA	TRBV11-2	TRBJ2-2
TGTGCCAGCATTCCAACAGGGGGAAACTATGGCTACACCTTC	CASIPTGGNYGYTF	TRBD1	many	TRBV6-6	TRBJ1-2
TGTGCCAGCAGCTTGGTAATCGGGACTTTAGCCTACGAGCAGTACTTC	CASSLVIGTLAYEQYF	NA	NA	TRBV7-2	TRBJ2-7
TGCGCCAGCAGCGTCGGACAGGGGGCAGGCTACGAGCAGTACTTC	CASSVGQGAGYEQYF	TRBD1	NA	TRBV5-1	TRBJ2-7
TGTGCCAGCAGTTTCACCAGGGGCGATCAGCCCCAGCATTTT	CASSFTRGDQPQHF	NA	NA	TRBV28	TRBJ1-5
TGCAGCGTTGATTGGGGGGTTGGGTTGCATTTT	CSVDWGVGLHF	NA	once	TRBV29-1	TRBJ1-5
TGTGCCTGGAAGGGTGCCCCCTACGAGCAGTACTTC	CAWKGAPYEQYF	NA	few	TRBV30	TRBJ2-7
TGTGCCAGCAGTACAGGGAGGAACACTGAAGCTTTCTTT	CASSTGRNTEAFF	NA	NA	TRBV6-5	TRBJ1-1
TGCAGTGCTAGAAGGTCCCAGCAGTACTTC	CSARRSQQYF	NA	once	TRBV20-1	TRBJ2-7
TGTGCCAGCAGCGCCCGACAGAACACTGAAGCTTTCTTT	CASSARQNTEAFF	NA	NA	TRBV9	TRBJ1-1